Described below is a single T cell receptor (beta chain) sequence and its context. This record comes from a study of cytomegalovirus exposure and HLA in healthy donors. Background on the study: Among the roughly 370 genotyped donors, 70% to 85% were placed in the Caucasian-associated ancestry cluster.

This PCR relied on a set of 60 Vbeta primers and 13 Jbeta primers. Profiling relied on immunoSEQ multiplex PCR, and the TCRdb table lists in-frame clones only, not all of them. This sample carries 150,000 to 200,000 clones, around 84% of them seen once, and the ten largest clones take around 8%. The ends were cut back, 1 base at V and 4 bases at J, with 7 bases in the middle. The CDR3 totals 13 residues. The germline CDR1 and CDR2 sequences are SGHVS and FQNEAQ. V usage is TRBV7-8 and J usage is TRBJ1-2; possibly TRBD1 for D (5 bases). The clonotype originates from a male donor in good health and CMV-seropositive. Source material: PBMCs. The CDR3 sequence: CASSLGQSYGYTF. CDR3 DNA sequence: TGTGCCAGCAGCTTAGGACAGTCCTATGGCTACACCTTC.